The clone carrying this T cell receptor beta chain has just one count. Its specificity is not known. The sample is drawn from a study of shared clonotypes between healthy human individuals. Study-wide findings and caveats: The four-donor shared clonotypes exceeded non-shared clonotypes in generation probability, with non-shared ones scoring lower. The represented genetic and exposure-history diversity was limited by the small number of donors. Researchers sampled blood only, noting tissue repertoires likely differ.

The V gene's germline CDR1 is MNHEY and CDR2 SMNVEV (reference sequence). Trimming took 7 bases from V and 0 from J, leaving 10 bases between them. The CDR3 totals 14 residues. The data were produced by immunoSEQ multiplex PCR, yet TCRdb's version contains in-frame clones alone and is incomplete. The sample carries fewer than 1.8 million clones, around 98.5% recorded once. The specimen was naive CD4+ T cells sorted from blood. As to subset: CD45RA+ positively selected. This chain connects TRBV27 to TRBJ2-1; D is unclear. The receptor was derived from a man aged 25-40 years in good health. The CDR3 region has the DNA TGTGCCAGCACTAACAGTGGCTCCTACAATGAGCAGTTCTTC. As protein: CASTNSGSYNEQFF.